This record looks at one T cell receptor (beta chain) sequence and its context. The authors' processing: Reference gene primer amplification gave nucleated cell count estimates. The method was immunoSEQ multiplex PCR; TCRdb's version includes in-frame clones alone and lacks a portion of them. Clonal size and the V and J genes are those of that table, whereas D and trimming came from the DNA. Of approximately 76,000 clones listed, 83% were seen once; the top ten hold less than 8%. The data are from a study of blood T cell repertoires in COVID-19. Study-wide background: Samples taken during acute and convalescent COVID-19 were collected in the United States, Italy and Spain. From T cells, B-cell-depleted T cells, or PBMCs came the material, which was cDNA or gDNA.

V shed 5 bases and J shed 8 bases, with 12 bases lying between them. The CDR3 is 12 residues long. CDR1 is MNHNY and CDR2 is SVGAGI in the germline V gene (reference sequence). This receptor was obtained from a woman aged 55-69 years with acute or convalescent COVID-19. The sample was peripheral blood. The V gene is TRBV6-6, the J gene TRBJ1-2; D remains unclear. The CDR3 loop is CASSRDRRGYTF. In nucleotides, the CDR3 is TGTGCCAGCAGTAGGGATCGGAGGGGCTACACCTTC.